The clone carrying this T cell receptor beta chain was counted ten times or more. Its antigen is undetermined. The CDR3 is 16 residues long. The germline V gene has CDR1 SGDLS and CDR2 YYNGEE. Trimming removed 0 bases at V and 13 bases at J, with 23 bases between. Preparation of the TCRbeta library involved a method that used unique molecular identifiers. TCRdb ran MiXCR on the PCR reads and lists one entry per CDR3 protein. This sample carries 750,000 to 950,000 distinct CDR3 sequences, 15% to 20% of them seen once, and the ten largest clones take approximately 5%. The source of the sample is a study of T-cell reconstitution after alpha-beta-depleted transplantation in children. The study's findings and limits: Newly generated T cells supplied most T-cell counts and diversity one year post-transplant. Elevated TCRbeta diversity at day 60 was traced, in some patients, to surviving recipient T cells and thymic progenitors. Roughly two months post-transplant, alpha-beta T cells reportedly originated from several hundred graft clones that had expanded.

This TCR was sampled from a male patient younger than 18 who had a stem cell transplant for acute lymphoblastic leukemia, so the T cells may come from the graft donor. This specimen consisted of PBMCs, mostly from graft donor cells, obtained 360 days after TCRalphabeta/CD19-depleted stem cell transplant. The chain employs TRBV9 and TRBJ2-1; a weak D match, TRBD2 (6 bases). The CDR3 loop is CASSVGGGAPIIEQFF. CDR3 bases: TGTGCCAGCAGCGTAGGCGGCGGGGCCCCTATAATCGAACAGTTCTTC.